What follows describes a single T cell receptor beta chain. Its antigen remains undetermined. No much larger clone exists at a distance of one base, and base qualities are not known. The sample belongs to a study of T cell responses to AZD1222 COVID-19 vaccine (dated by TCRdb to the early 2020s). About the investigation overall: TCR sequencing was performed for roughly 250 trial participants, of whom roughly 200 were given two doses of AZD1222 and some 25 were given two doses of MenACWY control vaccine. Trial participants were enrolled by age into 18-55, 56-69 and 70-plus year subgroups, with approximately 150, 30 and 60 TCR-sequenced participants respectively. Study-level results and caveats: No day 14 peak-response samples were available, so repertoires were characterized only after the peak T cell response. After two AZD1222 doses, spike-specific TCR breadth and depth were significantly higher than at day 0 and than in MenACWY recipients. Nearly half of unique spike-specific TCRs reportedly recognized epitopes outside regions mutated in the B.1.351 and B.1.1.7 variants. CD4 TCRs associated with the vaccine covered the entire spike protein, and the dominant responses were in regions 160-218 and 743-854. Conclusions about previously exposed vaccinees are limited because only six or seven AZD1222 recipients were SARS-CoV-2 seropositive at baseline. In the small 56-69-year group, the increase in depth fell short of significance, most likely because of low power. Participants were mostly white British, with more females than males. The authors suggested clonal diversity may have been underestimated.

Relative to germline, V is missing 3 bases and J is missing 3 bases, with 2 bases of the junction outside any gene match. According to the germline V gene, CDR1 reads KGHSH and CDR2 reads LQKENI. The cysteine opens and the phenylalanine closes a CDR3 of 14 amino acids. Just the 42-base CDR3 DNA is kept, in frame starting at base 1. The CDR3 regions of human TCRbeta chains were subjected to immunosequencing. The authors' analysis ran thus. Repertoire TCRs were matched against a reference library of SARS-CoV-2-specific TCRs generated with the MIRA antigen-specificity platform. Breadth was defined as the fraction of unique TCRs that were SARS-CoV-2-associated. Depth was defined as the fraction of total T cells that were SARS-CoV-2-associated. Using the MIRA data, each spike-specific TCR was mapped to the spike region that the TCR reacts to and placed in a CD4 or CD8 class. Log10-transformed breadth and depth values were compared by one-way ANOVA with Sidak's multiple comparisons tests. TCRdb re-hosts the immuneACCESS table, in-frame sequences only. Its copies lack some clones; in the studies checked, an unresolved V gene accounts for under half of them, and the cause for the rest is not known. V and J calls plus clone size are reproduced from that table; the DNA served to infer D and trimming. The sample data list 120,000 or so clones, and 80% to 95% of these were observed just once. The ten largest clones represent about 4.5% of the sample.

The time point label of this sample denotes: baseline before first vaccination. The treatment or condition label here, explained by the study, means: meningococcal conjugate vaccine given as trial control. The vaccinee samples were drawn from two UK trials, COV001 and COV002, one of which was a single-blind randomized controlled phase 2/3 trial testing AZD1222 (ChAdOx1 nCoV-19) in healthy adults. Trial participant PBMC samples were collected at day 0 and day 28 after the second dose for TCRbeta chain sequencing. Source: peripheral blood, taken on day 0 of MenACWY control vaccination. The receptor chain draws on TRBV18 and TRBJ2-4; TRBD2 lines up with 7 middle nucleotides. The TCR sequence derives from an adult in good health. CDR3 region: CASSPPGGKNIQYF. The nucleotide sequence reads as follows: TGTGCCAGCTCACCCCCGGGAGGCAAAAACATTCAGTACTTC.